This entry lists 31 T cell receptor beta chains sequenced from one sample in a study of patients and donors after allogeneic stem cell transplantation. Each CDR3 protein is one row after TCRdb ran MiXCR on the RT-PCR reads. The data show about a million distinct CDR3 sequences, roughly 18% seen once. Input material: blood, either unsorted or a sorted T cell fraction (not recorded which). These receptors came from a human donor who was either an allogeneic HSCT recipient or a stem cell or donor lymphocyte infusion donor (not recorded which). It is not recorded whose cells these are; they may come from a transplant donor.

This clonotype occurred a few times. V is TRBV7-6 and J is TRBJ2-2, with 9 bases fitting TRBD1. The ends lost 3 bases at V and 5 bases at J; junction bases unmatched: 7. The CDR3 is 16 amino acids. Looked up from germline, CDR1 is SGHVS and CDR2 is FNYEAQ. For the CDR3, the DNA is TGTGCCAGCAGCTTTTCGGGACAGGGTGTTACCGGGGAGCTGTTTTTT. Translating it yields CASSFSGQGVTGELFF.

The rearrangement joins TRBV3-1 to TRBJ2-7; the match to TRBD1 covers 10 bases. This CDR3 spans 18 amino acids. The germline V gene has CDR1 LGHDT and CDR2 YNNKEL (reference sequence). The J segment lost 5 bases and the V segment lost 2 bases, leaving 15 bases of the junction unmatched. This CDR3 reads CASSQTSSLGQGSDEQYF. CDR3 sequence (DNA): TGTGCCAGCAGCCAAACCTCCAGCTTGGGACAGGGGAGCGACGAGCAGTACTTC.

This chain links TRBV24-1 with TRBJ2-7; possibly TRBD2 for D (5 bases). Deletions cut 3 bases from V and 5 bases from J, with 13 bases between. Looked up from germline, CDR1 is KGHDR and CDR2 is SFDVKD. The CDR3 loop spans 14 amino acids. CDR3: CATSDAVEGHEQYF. The CDR3 DNA reads TGTGCCACCAGTGATGCCGTTGAGGGCCACGAGCAGTACTTC.

This chain links TRBV5-1 with TRBJ1-5; unclear D gene. Looked up from germline, CDR1 is SGHRS and CDR2 is YFSETQ. The length of the CDR3 is 13 residues. V was cut by 3 bases and J by 5 bases, with 9 bases left in between. The CDR3 is CASSWVGDQPQHF. The CDR3 DNA reads as TGCGCCAGCAGCTGGGTGGGCGATCAGCCCCAGCATTTT.

The chain employs TRBV5-6 and TRBJ2-7; D is perhaps TRBD1 (5 bases). This CDR3 has 13 residues. Germline CDR1 SGHDT, CDR2 YYEEEE. Trimming shortened V by 0 bases and J by 6 bases, and 10 bases separated the two germline ends. The CDR3 bases are TGTGCCAGCAGCTTGGGGACACTTAGCGAGCAGTACTTC. Translating it yields CASSLGTLSEQYF. The full variable domain, with the rest looked up from reference TRBV5-6 and TRBJ2-7, is DAGVTQSPTHLIKTRGQQVTLRCSPKSGHDTVSWYQQALGQGPQFIFQYYEEEERQRGNFPDRFSGHQFPNYSSELNVNALLLGDSALYLCASSLGTLSEQYFGPGTRLTVT.

This chain links TRBV5-1 with TRBJ2-1, with a possible D match to TRBD2 (5 bases). V was trimmed by 5 bases and J by 2 bases, leaving 17 bases between them. This CDR3 has 16 amino acids. Per the germline V gene, CDR1 is SGHRS and CDR2 is YFSETQ. This CDR3 is CASRPDGMSPYNEQFF. DNA for the CDR3: TGCGCCAGCAGACCTGACGGGATGTCCCCCTACAATGAGCAGTTCTTC.

This clonotype was recorded a few times. The chain carries TRBV29-1 and TRBJ1-1, with D unclear. This CDR3 region has 11 residues. V lost 7 bases and J 0 bases, leaving 6 bases between the germline ends. Germline loops: CDR1 SQVTM, CDR2 ANQGSEA. CDR3 DNA sequence: TGCAGCGGTACGGTGAACACTGAAGCTTTCTTT. It encodes CSGTVNTEAFF.

The rearrangement joins TRBV12-3 or TRBV12-4 to TRBJ1-2, with unresolved D. V was trimmed by 5 bases and J by 7 bases, leaving 23 bases between them. The CDR3 spans 16 residues. CDR3 DNA: TGTGCCAGCAGTGTAACGGCCTCCCCTGGGCTTTCTGGCTACACCTTC. Protein product: CASSVTASPGLSGYTF.

The rearrangement links TRBV6-1 to TRBJ1-2; possible D gene TRBD1, 6 bases. The CDR3 sequence is 14 residues long. Trimming took 2 bases from V and 4 from J, leaving 11 bases between them. From germline, CDR1 is MNHNS and CDR2 SASEGT. CDR3 DNA sequence: TGTGCCAGCAGTGAAAGGGGGGTCACCTATGGCTACACCTTC. Protein product: CASSERGVTYGYTF.

This clonotype was observed many times. V and J are TRBV20-1 and TRBJ1-1; tentatively, D is TRBD1 (6 bases). The V gene's germline CDR1 is DFQATT and CDR2 SNEGSKA (reference sequence). Trimming stripped 3 bases from V and 1 base from J, with 12 bases between. This CDR3 is built from 14 residues. The CDR3 sequence is CSAREGGKNTEAFF. For the CDR3, the DNA is TGCAGTGCTAGGGAAGGGGGGAAGAACACTGAAGCTTTCTTT.

Only a few counts were recorded for this clonotype. This chain links TRBV3-1 with TRBJ2-3, with D hard to call. CDR3 size: 16 residues. With 0 bases removed from V and 3 bases from J, the gap between germline ends came to 13 bases. CDR1 and CDR2 (germline): LGHDT, YNNKEL (reference sequence). The CDR3 nucleotides read TGTGCCAGCAGCCAAGATAGAGGCCGCCGGACAGATACGCAGTATTTT. Encoded protein: CASSQDRGRRTDTQYF.

The table lists this clonotype with a few counts. The V call is TRBV20-1, the J call TRBJ2-1, with TRBD1 as a possible D gene (6 bases). This CDR3 spans 14 amino acids. CDR1 is DFQATT and CDR2 is SNEGSKA in the germline V gene (reference sequence). Deletions cut 1 base from V and 4 bases from J, with 11 bases between. As DNA, the CDR3 is TGCAGTGCTAGAGGGACAGTCATATACAATGAGCAGTTCTTC. Translated, it gives CSARGTVIYNEQFF.

For the CDR3, the DNA is TGTGCCAGCAGTAGCTTCGGGGGGTCGCATGGTGGCTACACCTTC. It encodes CASSSFGGSHGGYTF. The genes are TRBV6-1 and TRBJ1-2; D is possibly TRBD1 (5 bases). Deletions cut 5 bases from V and 7 bases from J, with 20 bases between. Germline CDR1 reads MNHNS; CDR2 reads SASEGT. The length of the CDR3 is 15 residues.

V gene TRBV10-3 combines with J gene TRBJ1-1; D gene uncertain. V shed 2 bases and J shed 1 base, with 11 bases lying between them. Germline V gene sequence: CDR1 ENHRY, CDR2 SYGVKD. The CDR3 length is 15 residues. The CDR3 nucleotides are TGTGCCATCAGTGAGGTTGGAGAAGCGAACACTGAAGCTTTCTTT. Its protein is CAISEVGEANTEAFF.

The chain joins TRBV20-1 to TRBJ2-3, with 10 bases that match TRBD2. The germline V gene has CDR1 DFQATT and CDR2 SNEGSKA (reference sequence). This CDR3 spans 13 amino acids. The J segment lost 5 bases and the V segment lost 2 bases, leaving 1 base of the junction unmatched. The CDR3 loop is CSARSGGVDTQYF. Here the CDR3 DNA reads TGCAGTGCTAGAAGCGGGGGGGTAGATACGCAGTATTTT.

This clonotype has ten or more counts. One end of the junction fails to match germline, which may point to a read error. The rearrangement uses TRBV12-3 or TRBV12-4 and TRBJ2-6; no firm D call. This CDR3 is built from 13 residues. CDR3 bases: TGTGCCAGCAGCTTAGCTGGGGCCAACGTCCTGACTTTC. Translation: CASSLAGANVLTF.

This clonotype was detected a few times. The chain recombines TRBV30 with TRBJ1-4, with no clear D. Germline CDR1 is GTSNPN and CDR2 is SVGIG (reference sequence). Trimming left V 1 base short and J 2 bases short, with 11 bases between. The CDR3 spans 15 residues. This CDR3 reads CAWSASDLTNEKLFF. The CDR3, as DNA: TGTGCCTGGAGTGCCTCGGACCTGACTAATGAAAAACTGTTTTTT.

This sequence joins TRBV5-1 and TRBJ2-3; D might be TRBD1 (5 bases). The CDR3 is made up of 16 amino acids. Germline V gene lookup returns CDR1 SGHRS and CDR2 YFSETQ. The V end was cut by 0 bases, the J end by 2 bases, with 13 bases between. CDR3 sequence: CASSLGRAKITDTQYF. In nucleotides, the CDR3 is TGCGCCAGCAGCTTGGGCAGGGCTAAAATCACAGATACGCAGTATTTT.

This clonotype was seen more than once but under ten times. The V and J genes are TRBV6-5 and TRBJ1-5; unclear D gene. The CDR3 consists of 15 residues. The V gene's germline CDR1 is MNHEY and CDR2 SVGAGI. The V end was cut by 0 bases, the J end by 4 bases, with 10 bases between. Here the CDR3 DNA reads TGTGCCAGCAGTTACTCGAGGAGGGAGAATCAGCCCCAGCATTTT. It translates to CASSYSRRENQPQHF.

The chain is built from TRBV5-6 and TRBJ2-5, with D uncertain. The V gene's germline CDR1 is SGHDT and CDR2 YYEEEE. V lost 2 bases and J 3 bases, leaving 14 bases between the germline ends. CDR3 length equals 15 residues. The CDR3 protein is CASSFISGSEETQYF. CDR3 bases: TGTGCCAGCAGCTTCATCTCGGGCAGCGAAGAGACCCAGTACTTC. The full variable domain, completed using reference TRBV5-6 and TRBJ2-5, is DAGVTQSPTHLIKTRGQQVTLRCSPKSGHDTVSWYQQALGQGPQFIFQYYEEEERQRGNFPDRFSGHQFPNYSSELNVNALLLGDSALYLCASSFISGSEETQYFGPGTRLLVL.

The CDR3 nucleotides read TGTGCCAGTAGTACCCGGAGGGCCGTAGAGGATGAGCAGTTCTTC. Translating gives CASSTRRAVEDEQFF. The V call is TRBV19, the J call TRBJ2-1, with D perhaps matching TRBD2 (6 bases). The CDR3 loop spans 15 amino acids. Trimming took off 4 bases at V and 8 bases at J, with 18 bases between the two ends. CDR1 and CDR2 (germline): LNHDA, SQIVND (reference sequence).

This clonotype has just a few counts. This rearrangement joins TRBV6-2 or TRBV6-3 to TRBJ2-2; D might be TRBD2 (6 bases). Trimming left V 8 bases short and J 8 bases short, with 15 bases between. The CDR3 runs 13 residues. Germline values: CDR1 MNHEY, CDR2 SVGEGT. CDR3: CASSGEAVGELFF. The CDR3 region has the DNA TGTGCCAGCTCCGGGGAGGCGGTTGGGGAGCTGTTTTTT.

Only a few counts were recorded for this clonotype. This chain links TRBV10-3 with TRBJ2-2; no definite D call. Germline-derived CDR1 and CDR2 are ENHRY and SYGVKD. The CDR3 contains 15 residues. Trimming removed 0 bases at V and 5 bases at J, with 10 bases between. The CDR3 here is CAISESTSWTGELFF. In DNA, the CDR3 is TGTGCCATCAGTGAGTCGACCAGTTGGACCGGGGAGCTGTTTTTT.

This clonotype has only a few counts. V gene TRBV5-1 combines with J gene TRBJ2-7; TRBD1 matches 7 bases. V trimming: 4 bases; J trimming: 0 bases; junction bases outside the gene matches: 7. CDR1 is SGHRS and CDR2 is YFSETQ in the germline V gene. The CDR3 sequence is 15 residues long. CDR3 residues: CASSIGQDFSYEQYF. DNA of the CDR3: TGCGCCAGCAGCATAGGACAGGACTTCTCCTACGAGCAGTACTTC.

The CDR3 loop reads CASSLVLAGGHNEQFF. In DNA form, the CDR3 reads TGCGCCAGCAGCTTGGTGTTAGCGGGAGGCCACAATGAGCAGTTCTTC. This chain links TRBV5-1 with TRBJ2-1; 10 positions match TRBD2. The CDR3 is 16 amino acids. V shed 0 bases and J 5 bases; nucleotides not matched to a gene: 5. Per germline, CDR1 SGHRS and CDR2 YFSETQ.

This clonotype was counted a few times. The gene calls are TRBV5-1 and TRBJ2-1; 9 bases agree with TRBD1. From germline, CDR1 is SGHRS and CDR2 YFSETQ. With 4 bases clipped from V and 8 bases from J, the junction kept 13 bases outside the gene matches. The CDR3 length is 16 residues. The CDR3 loop is CASSQTGTGRLDEQFF. The CDR3 DNA reads TGCGCCAGCAGCCAAACCGGGACAGGGCGTCTCGATGAGCAGTTCTTC.

Only a few counts were recorded for this clonotype. The chain uses TRBV20-1 and TRBJ1-1, with a possible D match to TRBD1 (6 bases). The CDR3 consists of 12 residues. The V gene's germline CDR1 is DFQATT and CDR2 SNEGSKA (reference sequence). The V gene lost 6 bases and the J gene lost 5 bases, with 13 bases spanning the gap. The DNA of the CDR3 is TGCAGTGCCCGACAGAGGGGGACTGAAGCTTTCTTT. It codes for CSARQRGTEAFF.

The rearrangement uses TRBV4-1 and TRBJ2-7, with 10 bases matching TRBD2. J lost 6 bases, V lost 6 bases, and 11 bases had no gene match. CDR1 is MGHRA and CDR2 is YSYEKL in the germline V gene. The CDR3 length is 15 residues. CDR3 protein: CASSHLAGEGFEQYF. CDR3 in DNA: TGCGCCAGCAGTCACCTAGCGGGAGAAGGATTCGAGCAGTACTTC.

This clonotype showed up just a few times. This chain links TRBV27 with TRBJ2-2, with D perhaps matching TRBD1 (6 bases). Deletions cut 6 bases from V and 7 bases from J, with 9 bases between. The CDR3 covers 12 residues. The germline gives CDR1 MNHEY, CDR2 SMNVEV (reference sequence). The CDR3 reads CASRGQIGELFF. In DNA form, the CDR3 reads TGTGCCAGCAGGGGACAAATCGGGGAGCTGTTTTTT.

This clonotype was seen many times. The chain couples TRBV12-3 or TRBV12-4 to TRBJ1-1, with D possibly TRBD1 on 5 matching bases. The CDR3 contains 14 residues. V lost 6 bases to trimming and J lost 1 base, with 12 bases between them. CDR3 nucleotides: TGTGCCAGCAGCCTCAGGGCGACGAACACTGAAGCTTTCTTT. Its translation: CASSLRATNTEAFF.

This clonotype was seen only a few times. V gene TRBV6-1 combines with J gene TRBJ2-6; a weak D match, TRBD2 (6 bases). The CDR3 totals 15 residues. The V and J ends lost 6 bases and 2 bases respectively, with 11 bases between them. The germline V gene has CDR1 MNHNS and CDR2 SASEGT. For the CDR3, the DNA is TGTGCCAGCAGGCCACTAGCTACTGGGGCCAACGTCCTGACTTTC. Translation: CASRPLATGANVLTF.